The clone carrying this T cell receptor (beta chain) was counted a single time. The record originates from a study of blood T cell repertoires in COVID-19. Study information: Acute-phase and convalescent COVID-19 samples originated in the United States, Italy and Spain. PBMCs, B-cell-depleted T cells, or T cells provided the cDNA or gDNA that made up the material.

Original processing methods: Scientists estimated how many nucleated cells there were by amplifying reference gene primers. The table came from immunoSEQ multiplex PCR; TCRdb's copy has only in-frame clones and leaves some out. V, J and clone size are those of that table, while D and trimming were read from the DNA. The profile shows some 150,000 clones, roughly 88% of them singletons. J gave up 1 base and V 4 bases, and 6 bases lay outside the gene matches. The CDR3 spans 15 residues. CDR1 SGHRS and CDR2 YFSETQ come from the germline V gene. The sequence came from a woman between 45 and 60 years old with acute or convalescent COVID-19. Sequences were obtained from peripheral blood. The chain has TRBV5-1 and TRBJ1-1; 8 positions agree with TRBD1. The CDR3 protein is CASSKQGVRNTEAFF. CDR3 sequence (DNA): TGCGCCAGCAGCAAACAGGGGGTTAGGAACACTGAAGCTTTCTTT.